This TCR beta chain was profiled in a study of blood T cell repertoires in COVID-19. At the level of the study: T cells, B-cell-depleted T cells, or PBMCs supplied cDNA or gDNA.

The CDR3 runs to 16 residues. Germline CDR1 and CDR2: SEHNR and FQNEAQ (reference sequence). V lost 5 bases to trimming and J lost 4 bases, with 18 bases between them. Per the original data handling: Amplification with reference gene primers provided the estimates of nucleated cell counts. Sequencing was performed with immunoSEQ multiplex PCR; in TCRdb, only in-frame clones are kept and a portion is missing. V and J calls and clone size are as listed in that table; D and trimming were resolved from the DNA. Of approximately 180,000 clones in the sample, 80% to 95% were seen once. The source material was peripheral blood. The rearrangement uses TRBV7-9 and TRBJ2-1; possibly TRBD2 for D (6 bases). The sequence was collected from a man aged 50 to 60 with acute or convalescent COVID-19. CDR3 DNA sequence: TGTGCCAGCAGCGCCGCCGGGGCGGGACTTTACAATGAGCAGTTCTTC. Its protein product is CASSAAGAGLYNEQFF.